This T cell receptor beta chain originates from a study of shared clonotypes between healthy human individuals. General study points: Limited genetic and exposure-history diversity came from having few donors.

The authors loaded around 200 ng DNA, roughly 33,000 T cell genomes, into sorted-subset replicate PCRs. TCRdb's copy holds only in-frame clones and misses some; the assay was immunoSEQ multiplex PCR. The sample lists 2 million to 2.5 million clones, 85% to 95% occurring once. The V gene end was trimmed by 4 bases and the J gene end by 3 bases; junction bases not matched to a gene: 6. There are 15 residues in the CDR3. In germline, CDR1 is SGHRS, CDR2 YFSETQ. To note about this clone: Its antigen is not known.

The receptor was derived from a man between 18 and 29 years old in good health. The gene calls are TRBV5-1 and TRBJ2-7, with 11 bases that match TRBD2. Sequencing was carried out using naive CD4+ T cells sorted from blood. Regarding subset: CD45RA+ positively selected. CDR3 in amino acids: CASSAPGLAVYEQYF. The CDR3 DNA reads as TGCGCCAGCAGCGCGCCGGGACTAGCGGTCTACGAGCAGTACTTC.